The present entry profiles one T cell receptor beta chain with its context. Its target antigen remains unknown. The sample holds no much larger clone one base away, and base qualities are not on file. The data were obtained in a study of cytomegalovirus exposure and HLA in healthy donors (dated by TCRdb to 2015 to 2018). At the level of the whole study: An earlier analysis of about 530 of the donors reported over 250 Gb of sequence data and 117 million unique TCR beta sequences obtained from 150 million to 200 million T cells. In a later genetic analysis, genome-wide SNP genotypes for about three fifths of the roughly 670 donors were used, and that subset was treated as a discovery cohort. The study profiled the T cell repertoires of 550 to 700 subjects by immunosequencing and related them to cytomegalovirus serostatus. In an earlier analysis of roughly 580 of the donors, high-throughput TCR beta sequencing was used to judge whether each TCR beta V gene segment behaved as functional or pseudogenic. Donor age, sex, ethnicity and CMV serostatus were compiled alongside the repertoire data. Rather than drawing on any new phenotypic data, the later analysis identified candidate immune exposures from TCR beta sequences and the way those sequences occurred across donors. Every discovery cohort repertoire had been produced on one sequencing platform. Of the roughly 400 genotyped donors, 81% were placed in the genetic ancestry cluster associated with self-reported Caucasian donors. Across approximately 400 genotyped donors of the cohort, an average of about 220,000 unique TCR beta nucleotide sequences per donor were sequenced, and around 19% of those sequences were non-productive. To predict cytomegalovirus infection status, the study combined high-throughput TCR immunosequencing, statistical association of individual TCRs with disease status, and machine learning. A later analysis re-examined previously published TCR beta repertoires from more than 650 donors and added high-resolution HLA genotyping to investigate patterns of TCR occurrence. Because of strong linkage in the cohort, a few DR-DQ haplotypes were treated as single units for association and clustering. The study was designed to test whether signatures of past pathogen exposure could be identified by cataloging public T cell receptors. The number of typed donors differed by locus: about 629-630 for A, B, C, DRB1 and DQB1; about 520 for DQA1; around 610 for DPA1; and 400 to 480 for DPB1. An early release that covered approximately 600 HLA-typed donors contained approximately 290 gigabases of sequencing data and 80 million or so unique TCR sequences. Both class I and class II loci were covered by HLA typing, at four-digit resolution. Along with the roughly 670-subject first cohort, a separate validation cohort of roughly 110 different subjects was used. The full study reports these points: Roughly uniform sequencing depth across donors was assumed in presence/absence analyses, although this assumption may not hold. In both the original and validation cohorts, the classifier was reported to diagnose cytomegalovirus status with high specificity and sensitivity. V-gene and J-gene trimming of TCR beta chains was associated with a missense DCLRE1C variant in a later genetic analysis, and the association was replicated in an independent cohort. A further reported finding was that TCR beta sequences accurately predicted the HLA-A and HLA-B alleles for most subjects in the first cohort. For the cohort, immune exposure information was limited to CMV serostatus. According to a later genetic analysis, donors in an Asian-associated ancestry cluster had fewer N-insertions in productive TCRs than the approximately 700-donor mean. The 87-base-pair reads could not distinguish some IMGT-functional V segments, including TRBV6-2 and TRBV6-3, so those segments were excluded. Correlated functional status among segregating V segments might be attributable to linkage disequilibrium, but an unknown experimental factor could not be ruled out. Seventeen rarely observed V segments, including chromosome 9 orphons, were excluded from the earlier analysis of several hundred of the donors because counts were too low. The authors suggested that the approach could potentially be generalized to other disease states and immunological phenotypes. In a later analysis, most CMV-associated TCR beta chains were found to appear HLA-restricted, with HLA associations seemingly driven largely by CMV exposure. At a false discovery rate of 0.05, a later analysis linked under 20,000 TCR beta sequences to specific HLA alleles. Three of the identified cytomegalovirus-associated TCR beta chains were confirmed in vitro to be specific for cytomegalovirus antigens. When HLA alleles, especially DR and DQ, strongly co-occurred, attributing TCR associations to individual alleles was difficult. A group of highly shared sequence variants was considered likely to be a technical artifact of the sequencing pipeline. A total of about 150 TCR beta chains were listed by the study as associated with cytomegalovirus. Across donors, most TCR sequences were observed very rarely, whereas some public TCRs were present in many individuals. In a later analysis, the rate of TCR association differed among HLA loci, with DRB1 alleles having the most associated TCRs and HLA-C alleles having the fewest. In an earlier analysis of approximately 600 of the donors, most TCR beta V segments were observed in productive rearrangements about 90% or about 30% of the time, broadly matching IMGT annotations. Because HLA typing was missing for some donors at each locus, association tests included only the typed subset. This cohort had only TCR beta chains sequenced, and the lack of alpha or paired-chain data limited which features could be detected. A later analysis found that HLA-associated TCR beta chains were more clonally expanded and had lower generation probabilities than equally common non-associated chains. In a later analysis, several top co-occurrence clusters were reported to appear linked to parvovirus B19, influenza, CMV and Epstein-Barr virus.

In total, around 600 healthy bone marrow donors made up the cohort. Cohort members were all nominally healthy when sampled, although unrecorded immune exposures were likely present. The donor tested CMV seropositive, placing the donor among the approximately 310 seropositive members of the cohort. A peripheral blood sample was collected from each donor, and TCR beta sequencing was performed on peripheral blood mononuclear cells. Genomic DNA extraction from the blood cell samples was performed with the Qiagen DNeasy Blood Extraction Kit. The CDR3 measures 15 amino acids from cysteine to phenylalanine. The sequence is cut down to CDR3 DNA, 45 bases in frame from base 1. The V end gives up 3 bases and the J end 8 bases, leaving 7 bases in the junction not matched to a gene. From the germline V gene, CDR1 is ENHRY and CDR2 is SYGVKD. The library was obtained by the immunoSEQ multiplex PCR assay. For the multiplex PCR, a mixture combining 60 forward primers for TCR Vbeta segments and 13 reverse primers for TCR Jbeta segments was used. A multiplex PCR assay on genomic DNA amplified the CDR3 region of rearranged TCR beta genes. The Illumina HiSeq System was used to sequence the amplified TCR beta libraries as 87-base-pair reads. Per the original workflow: Across the 640 or so repertoires, a later analysis counted approximately 83 million unique TCR beta chains, some 11 million of which were shared by at least two donors. Raw reads were error-corrected and collapsed into unique sequences with a nearest-neighbor algorithm that merged closely related sequences to remove PCR and sequencing errors. To assign V, D and J gene segments, CDR3 sequences were aligned to IMGT reference sequences. For a sequence to be retained, a match of at least six nucleotides was required to both a V gene segment and a J gene segment. Rearrangements were classified as productive when the CDR3 lacked stop codons and remained in frame with V and J, and all other rearrangements were classified as non-productive. CDR3 was defined according to IMGT convention as the region running from the second conserved V-encoded cysteine to the conserved J-encoded phenylalanine. Sequences without an unambiguous match to a single V gene segment were excluded from the earlier analysis of about 630 of the donors. In an earlier analysis of a few hundred of the donors, V segments were called functional above 56.7% productive rearrangements and were called segregating when the between-donor standard deviation exceeded 5%. A statistical classification framework was built to diagnose cytomegalovirus status from the catalog of TCR beta chain sequences. In a later analysis, V and J genes were assigned by comparing TCR nucleotide sequences against IMGT/GENE-DB human TR gene sequences. The TCRdist pipeline was used in a later analysis to assign CDR3 sequences and most-parsimonious VDJ recombination scenarios. A later analysis defined each TCR beta chain by its CDR3 amino acid sequence plus V-gene family, and excluded reads lacking a unique V-gene family. In a later analysis, a few hundred highly shared, low-generation-probability nucleotide sequences were removed to address suspected cross-contamination and a sequencing artifact. A later analysis calculated a clonal expansion index for each public chain from normalized within-repertoire ranks of inferred template counts. Generation probabilities in a later analysis came from a VDJ recombination model fitted to out-of-frame rearrangements, and those results were checked against IGoR. In a later analysis, TCR-TCR, TCR-HLA and TCR-CMV co-occurrence was scored with hypergeometric tests, and a repertoire-size bias correction was applied to TCR pairs. A later analysis estimated false discovery rates by permuting HLA or CMV assignments 20 times. In a later analysis, co-occurring TCRs were grouped with DBSCAN, and TCRdist sequence similarity was added when clustering was performed within HLA-allele-positive subsets. Co-occurrence clustering excluded repertoires with fewer than 30,000 or more than 120,000 public chains, plus five with anomalous nucleotide sharing. The clones in this table, taken by TCRdb from immuneACCESS, are in-frame only. Not every clone is retained; where verified, under half of the shortfall comes from an unresolved V gene, and the cause of the rest is unknown. V, J and clone size are taken as reported in that table, and D and trimming were inferred from the DNA itself. The table for this sample lists about 120,000 clones; approximately 82% of them were counted only once. The ten most abundant clones make up roughly 23% of the sample.

Rearrangement joined TRBV10-3 to TRBJ1-4; TRBD1 matches 9 bases in the middle. The TCR originated in a man younger than 40 in good health and CMV-seropositive. Sequencing was carried out using PBMCs. The CDR3: CAISDWETGGEKLFF. The DNA sequence is given as TGTGCCATCAGTGATTGGGAGACAGGGGGAGAAAAACTGTTTTTT.